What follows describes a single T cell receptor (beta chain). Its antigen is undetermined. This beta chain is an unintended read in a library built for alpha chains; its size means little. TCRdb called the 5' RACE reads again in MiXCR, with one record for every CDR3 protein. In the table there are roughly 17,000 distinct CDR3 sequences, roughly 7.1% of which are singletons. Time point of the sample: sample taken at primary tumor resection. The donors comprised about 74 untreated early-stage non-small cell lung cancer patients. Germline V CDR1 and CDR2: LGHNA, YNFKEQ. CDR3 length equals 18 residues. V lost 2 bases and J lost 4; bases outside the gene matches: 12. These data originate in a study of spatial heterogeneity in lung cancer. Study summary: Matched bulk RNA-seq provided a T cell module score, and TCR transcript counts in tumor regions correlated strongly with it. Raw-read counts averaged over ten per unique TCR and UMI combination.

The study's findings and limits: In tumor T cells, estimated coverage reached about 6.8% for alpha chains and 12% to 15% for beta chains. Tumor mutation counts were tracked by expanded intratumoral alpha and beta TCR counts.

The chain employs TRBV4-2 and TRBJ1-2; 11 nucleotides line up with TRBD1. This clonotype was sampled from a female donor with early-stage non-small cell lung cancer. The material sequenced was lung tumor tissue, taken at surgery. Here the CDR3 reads CASSQSPGQGVGSYGYTF. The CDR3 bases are TGTGCCAGCAGCCAATCCCCGGGACAGGGGGTCGGTTCCTATGGCTACACCTTC.